These 6 T cell receptor beta chains were sequenced from one sample in a study of T cells after posttransplantation cyclophosphamide. TCRdb's table, derived via immunoSEQ multiplex PCR, lists solely in-frame clones and lacks some. The sample lists tens of thousands of clones; approximately 92% were seen once. Source material: PBMCs. The receptors shown here come from a woman aged 25 to 39 in good health and a related stem cell transplant donor.

Only one count was recorded for this clone. V usage is TRBV7-2 and J usage is TRBJ2-5, with 9 bases fitting TRBD2. V dropped 1 base and J dropped 1; count of bases not matched to a gene: 10. The CDR3 totals 18 residues. The germline gives CDR1 SGHTA, CDR2 FQGNSA. In DNA form, the CDR3 reads TGTGCCAGCAGCTTAGATAGCTGGGGCGGGGGGGTCCAAGAGACCCAGTACTTC. It specifies CASSLDSWGGGVQETQYF. Full variable domain (rest looked up from reference TRBV7-2 and TRBJ2-5): GAGVSQSPSNKVTEKGKDVELRCDPISGHTALYWYRQSLGQGLEFLIYFQGNSAPDKSGLPSDRFSAERTGGSVSTLTIQRTQQEDSAVYLCASSLDSWGGGVQETQYFGPGTRLLVL.

This chain links TRBV28 with TRBJ2-5; possibly TRBD2 for D (6 bases). The V end lost 7 bases, the J end lost 5 bases, and 11 bases lay between the germline ends. Germline V CDR1 and CDR2: MDHEN, SYDVKM. The CDR3 is 12 residues long. CDR3 bases: TGTGCCAGCAACGTAGGGAGGGAGACCCAGTACTTC. Protein product: CASNVGRETQYF.

This clone was picked up one time. The chain carries TRBV7-6 and TRBJ2-5; 12 bases are shared with TRBD2. Germline V gives CDR1 SGHVS, CDR2 FNYEAQ. The CDR3 sequence is 15 residues long. V gave up 1 base and J gave up 5 bases; unmatched junction bases: 2. The CDR3 region is CASSLGLAGAETQYF. DNA of the CDR3: TGTGCCAGCAGCTTAGGACTAGCGGGGGCGGAGACCCAGTACTTC.

The chain joins TRBV7-2 to TRBJ1-4; D remains ambiguous. The V gene lost 3 bases and the J gene lost 7 bases, with 12 bases spanning the gap. CDR1 SGHTA and CDR2 FQGNSA come from the germline V gene. The CDR3 is 14 residues long. The CDR3 region is CASSLSQFGEKLFF. The CDR3 region has the DNA TGTGCCAGCAGCTTGAGTCAATTCGGTGAAAAACTGTTTTTT.

This clone appeared a few times. The gene calls are TRBV19 and TRBJ1-5; perhaps TRBD1 as D (5 bases). Deletions cut 3 bases from V and 7 bases from J, with 16 bases between. Germline V CDR1 and CDR2: LNHDA, SQIVND (reference sequence). CDR3 size: 15 residues. CDR3 DNA: TGTGCCAGTAGTATGGGGATCCAGGGAAACCAGCCCCAGCATTTT. The encoded protein is CASSMGIQGNQPQHF.

The chain uses TRBV20-1 and TRBJ2-3; D is unclear. The CDR3 spans 11 residues. Germline loops: CDR1 DFQATT, CDR2 SNEGSKA (reference sequence). Trimming removed 6 bases at V and 6 bases at J, with 10 bases between. As DNA, the CDR3 is TGCAGTGCATTTACCGGGGATACGCAGTATTTT. Protein: CSAFTGDTQYF.